One sample yielded the 27 T cell receptor beta chains listed below, sequenced in a study of blood T cell repertoires in COVID-19. Some clones are missing from TCRdb's copy, which holds only in-frame ones; the method was immunoSEQ multiplex PCR. The repertoire includes tens of thousands of clones, 76% of them detected once, and around 14% sits in the top ten. The sequenced sample was peripheral blood. The receptors shown here come from a man aged 55-75 years with COVID-19, enrolled during active disease.

The chain combines TRBV6-2 or TRBV6-3 with TRBJ2-3, with 9 nucleotides matching TRBD2. CDR3 length: 16 amino acids. CDR1 is MNHEY and CDR2 is SVGEGT in the germline V gene. V trimming: 0 bases; J trimming: 5 bases; junction bases outside the gene matches: 6. CDR3 DNA sequence: TGTGCCAGCAGTTACTCGCGCGGGGGGGCCAGAGATACGCAGTATTTT. Translation gives CASSYSRGGARDTQYF.

The chain has TRBV28 and TRBJ1-2, with D hard to call. CDR1 MDHEN and CDR2 SYDVKM come from the germline V gene. CDR3 size: 11 residues. Trimming removed 3 bases at V and 8 bases at J, with 7 bases between. CDR3 protein: CASSFRGGYTF. CDR3 bases: TGTGCCAGCAGTTTCAGAGGAGGCTACACCTTC.

The chain recombines TRBV5-1 with TRBJ2-5, with 9 bases matching TRBD1. V shed 6 bases, J shed 3 bases, and the junction held 12 bases outside the gene matches. The CDR3 runs to 16 residues. Germline V gives CDR1 SGHRS, CDR2 YFSETQ. CDR3 coding DNA: TGCGCCAGCACGACACAGGGGGCCGGGGCCGAAGAGACCCAGTACTTC. This encodes CASTTQGAGAEETQYF. Drawing the rest from reference TRBV5-1 and TRBJ2-5, the complete variable domain is KAGVTQTPRYLIKTRGQQVTLSCSPISGHRSVSWYQQTPGQGLQFLFEYFSETQRNKGNFPGRFSGRQFSNSRSEMNVSTLELGDSALYLCASTTQGAGAEETQYFGPGTRLLVL.

The V gene is TRBV7-2, the J gene TRBJ2-2, with 9 bases aligning to TRBD2. CDR3 length: 15 amino acids. The V gene's germline CDR1 is SGHTA and CDR2 FQGNSA. Trimming cost V 1 base and J 7 bases; bases outside gene matches: 4. The CDR3, as DNA: TGTGCCAGCAGCTTAGTAGCGGGAGCTGACGGGGAGCTGTTTTTT. It encodes CASSLVAGADGELFF.

The sample holds a few counts of this clone. This chain connects TRBV9 to TRBJ1-2, with 10 bases fitting TRBD1. The germline V gene has CDR1 SGDLS and CDR2 YYNGEE. This CDR3 contains 15 residues. V was pared by 3 bases and J by 3 bases, with 5 bases of the junction left unmatched. The CDR3 bases are TGTGCCAGCAGCGCCCGGGACAGGGGAGACTATGGCTACACCTTC. Protein sequence: CASSARDRGDYGYTF.

The chain recombines TRBV6-2 or TRBV6-3 with TRBJ1-6; the match to TRBD1 covers 7 bases. Germline CDR1 MNHEY, CDR2 SVGEGT. Germline trimming cut 2 bases from V and 0 bases from J; bases unmatched to any gene: 7. The CDR3 consists of 18 residues. In DNA, the CDR3 is TGTGCCAGCAGTTACATACAGGGGACGAGCTCCTATAATTCACCCCTCCACTTT. This encodes CASSYIQGTSSYNSPLHF.

This sequence joins TRBV30 and TRBJ1-2, with no clear D. The ends were cut back, 0 bases at V and 7 bases at J, with 18 bases in the middle. In germline, CDR1 is GTSNPN, CDR2 SVGIG (reference sequence). This CDR3 spans 15 amino acids. The CDR3 here is CAWSVKLLWAFGYTF. CDR3 bases: TGTGCCTGGAGTGTAAAGTTGCTCTGGGCCTTTGGCTACACCTTC. The complete variable domain, with remaining parts taken from reference TRBV30 and TRBJ1-2, reads SQTIHQWPATLVQPVGSPLSLECTVEGTSNPNLYWYRQAAGRGLQLLFYSVGIGQISSEVPQNLSASRPQDRQFILSSKKLLLSDSGFYLCAWSVKLLWAFGYTFGSGTRLTVV.

The chain has TRBV2 and TRBJ1-1; D not resolved. This CDR3 has 14 residues. Germline assignment: CDR1 SNHLY and CDR2 FYNNEI. Trimming pared 5 bases from V and 0 bases from J, leaving 10 bases between. The CDR3 spells CASSRETMNTEAFF. For the CDR3, the DNA is TGTGCCAGCAGTCGGGAAACTATGAACACTGAAGCTTTCTTT.

Only a few counts were recorded for this clone. The chain recombines TRBV4-1 with TRBJ1-1; 8 nucleotides line up with TRBD1. The V and J ends lost 11 bases and 6 bases, in that order; junction bases with no gene match: 14. The CDR3 runs to 14 residues. Germline V lookup: CDR1 MGHRA, CDR2 YSYEKL. DNA of the CDR3: TGCGCCTCAGGGGGCAGCCTCAAGCGAGCTGAAGCTTTCTTT. It encodes CASGGSLKRAEAFF.

The chain uses TRBV6-4 and TRBJ1-1, with a possible D match to TRBD1 (6 bases). Per the germline V gene, CDR1 is MRHNA and CDR2 is SNTAGT. The V gene lost 5 bases and the J gene lost 3 bases, with 13 bases spanning the gap. The CDR3 covers 14 residues. The CDR3 sequence is CASSRPQGDTEAFF. In nucleotides, the CDR3 is TGTGCCAGCAGTCGACCACAGGGAGACACTGAAGCTTTCTTT.

The CDR3 region is CATNLGPGSPLHF. CDR3 nucleotides: TGTGCCACCAACCTGGGGCCGGGTTCACCCCTCCACTTT. The chain is built from TRBV24-1 and TRBJ1-6; TRBD1 is a possible D gene (5 bases). V was clipped by 8 bases and J by 9 bases, with 13 bases between them. Germline assignment: CDR1 KGHDR and CDR2 SFDVKD. The CDR3 is 13 amino acids.

This clone was observed at least ten times. This chain joins TRBV11-2 and TRBJ2-7, with D perhaps matching TRBD2 (6 bases). The V end was cut by 3 bases, the J end by 4 bases, with 16 bases between. The length of the CDR3 is 15 residues. CDR1 SGHAT and CDR2 FQNNGV come from the germline V gene. DNA of the CDR3: TGTGCCAGCAGCTTCCCGGGACTGCGACCTTACGAGCAGTACTTC. Translation gives CASSFPGLRPYEQYF. Combining the CDR3 with reference TRBV11-2 and TRBJ2-7 gives the whole variable domain EAGVAQSPRYKIIEKRQSVAFWCNPISGHATLYWYQQILGQGPKLLIQFQNNGVVDDSQLPKDRFSAERLKGVDSTLKIQPAKLEDSAVYLCASSFPGLRPYEQYFGPGTRLTVT.

The chain is built from TRBV11-2 and TRBJ2-5, with D maybe TRBD2 (5 bases). The CDR3 is 12 amino acids. The germline CDR1 and CDR2 sequences are SGHAT and FQNNGV. The ends were cut back, 3 bases at V and 6 bases at J, with 8 bases in the middle. CDR3 protein: CASSFGEKTQYF. The DNA for the CDR3 is TGTGCCAGCAGCTTCGGGGAGAAGACCCAGTACTTC.

This sequence joins TRBV9 and TRBJ2-1; 7 nucleotides match TRBD1. Germline assignment: CDR1 SGDLS and CDR2 YYNGEE. The junction had 4 bases not matched to a gene; V was cut back by 6 bases and J by 4 bases. The CDR3 is 13 residues long. CDR3 nucleotide sequence: TGTGCCAGCAATCGGGACAGTTACAATGAGCAGTTCTTC. Protein: CASNRDSYNEQFF.

V is TRBV10-2 and J is TRBJ2-2; D gene uncertain. In germline, CDR1 is WSHSY, CDR2 SAAADI. Between the trimmed V and J ends, which lost 7 bases and 4 bases, there was a span of 7 bases. This CDR3 contains 12 residues. CDR3 sequence reads: CASTSGTGELFF. Written as DNA, the CDR3 is TGCGCCAGCACCTCCGGCACCGGGGAGCTGTTTTTT.

This clone has ten or more counts. The CDR3 protein is CASSLALRSEQYF. CDR3 bases: TGTGCCAGCAGTTTAGCGCTTAGAAGTGAGCAGTACTTC. This chain links TRBV12-3 or TRBV12-4 with TRBJ2-7; D is uncertain. This CDR3 comprises 13 residues. V gave up 0 bases and J gave up 7 bases, with 10 bases separating them.

This clone has only a few counts. The CDR3 loop reads CASSTGTSGSGLETQYF. The CDR3 DNA sequence: TGTGCCAGCAGCACCGGGACTAGCGGGAGTGGGTTGGAGACCCAGTACTTC. The chain employs TRBV11-2 and TRBJ2-5; 14 nucleotides line up with TRBD2. J lost 5 bases, V lost 5 bases, and 10 bases had no gene match. This CDR3 has 17 residues. Germline CDR1 reads SGHAT; CDR2 reads FQNNGV.

The V and J genes are TRBV2 and TRBJ2-2; TRBD2 agrees at 8 bases. The CDR3 is 16 amino acids. CDR1 and CDR2 from the germline V gene are SNHLY and FYNNEI. With 9 bases clipped from V and 0 bases from J, the junction kept 9 bases outside the gene matches. The chain's CDR3 is CASLKGLEANTGELFF. The CDR3 nucleotides are TGTGCCAGTCTTAAGGGACTAGAGGCGAACACCGGGGAGCTGTTTTTT.

This chain joins TRBV7-6 and TRBJ2-3; a possible D gene is TRBD1 (5 bases). The CDR3 runs 15 residues. Germline CDR1 is SGHVS and CDR2 is FNYEAQ. The V end lost 1 base, the J end lost 0 bases, and 8 bases lay between the germline ends. In DNA form, the CDR3 reads TGTGCCAGCAGCTTAGGACAGACTAGCACAGATACGCAGTATTTT. Translated, it gives CASSLGQTSTDTQYF.

CDR3: CASTETGGYGYTF. DNA of the CDR3: TGTGCCAGCACCGAGACAGGGGGTTATGGCTACACCTTC. This sequence joins TRBV12-3 or TRBV12-4 and TRBJ1-2; 9 bases line up with TRBD1. The CDR3 is made up of 13 amino acids. V dropped 7 bases and J dropped 5; count of bases not matched to a gene: 5.

The chain recombines TRBV7-9 with TRBJ2-2; 8 positions agree with TRBD1. The CDR3 is 15 amino acids. V gave up 6 bases and J gave up 6 bases; unmatched junction bases: 9. Germline V gives CDR1 SEHNR, CDR2 FQNEAQ (reference sequence). CDR3 nucleotide sequence: TGTGCCAGCAGGCACGGAACGACAGGGGCCGGGGAGCTGTTTTTT. Translated, it gives CASRHGTTGAGELFF.

This chain's CDR3 is CASSLGQVEGQPQHF. DNA of the CDR3: TGTGCCAGCAGCCTTGGACAGGTGGAGGGTCAGCCCCAGCATTTT. The chain has TRBV9 and TRBJ1-5, with 7 bases identical to TRBD1. V lost 4 bases and J lost 6; bases outside the gene matches: 10. The germline V gene has CDR1 SGDLS and CDR2 YYNGEE. This CDR3 comprises 15 residues. Variable domain in full (rest from reference TRBV9 and TRBJ1-5): DSGVTQTPKHLITATGQRVTLRCSPRSGDLSVYWYQQSLDQGLQFLIQYYNGEERAKGNILERFSAQQFPDLHSELNLSSLELGDSALYFCASSLGQVEGQPQHFGDGTRLSIL.

This clone has only one observation. The chain employs TRBV28 and TRBJ1-6, with D unresolved. The V gene lost 8 bases and the J gene lost 8 bases, with 10 bases spanning the gap. There are 12 residues in the CDR3. CDR1 is MDHEN and CDR2 is SYDVKM in the germline V gene. Here the CDR3 reads CASSRLDSPLHF. DNA of the CDR3: TGTGCCAGCTCCCGGTTAGATTCACCCCTCCACTTT.

The V call is TRBV7-7, the J call TRBJ2-1; 7 bases agree with TRBD1. Germline CDR1 reads SSHAT; CDR2 reads FNYEAQ (reference sequence). The CDR3 has 15 residues. Trimming at V came to 1 base and at J to 7 bases, leaving 7 bases not matched to a gene. DNA for the CDR3: TGTGCCAGCAGCTTAGGGACAGGTTGGGGAAATGAGCAGTTCTTC. This encodes CASSLGTGWGNEQFF.

V and J are TRBV6-5 and TRBJ2-1, with 9 positions matching TRBD2. Germline V gene data show CDR1 as MNHEY and CDR2 as SVGAGI. J gave up 7 bases and V 0 bases, and 4 bases lay outside the gene matches. CDR3 length: 15 amino acids. This CDR3 reads CASSYSWTSVNEQFF. DNA for the CDR3: TGTGCCAGCAGTTACTCGTGGACTAGCGTGAATGAGCAGTTCTTC.

The rearrangement links TRBV2 to TRBJ1-4; a weak D match, TRBD1 (6 bases). Germline CDR1 reads SNHLY; CDR2 reads FYNNEI. The CDR3 consists of 13 residues. V gave up 8 bases and J gave up 8 bases, with 15 bases separating them. DNA of the CDR3: TGTGCCAGCTGTTGGGGGCTCAACGAAAAACTGTTTTTT. It codes for CASCWGLNEKLFF.

The V and J genes are TRBV5-4 and TRBJ1-2, with D uncertain. There are 12 residues in the CDR3. Looked up from germline, CDR1 is SGHNT and CDR2 is YYREEE (reference sequence). V lost 0 bases and J lost 7, with 7 bases in between. The DNA for the CDR3 is TGTGCCAGCAGCTTGGAGACGGGTGGCTACACCTTC. It codes for CASSLETGGYTF.